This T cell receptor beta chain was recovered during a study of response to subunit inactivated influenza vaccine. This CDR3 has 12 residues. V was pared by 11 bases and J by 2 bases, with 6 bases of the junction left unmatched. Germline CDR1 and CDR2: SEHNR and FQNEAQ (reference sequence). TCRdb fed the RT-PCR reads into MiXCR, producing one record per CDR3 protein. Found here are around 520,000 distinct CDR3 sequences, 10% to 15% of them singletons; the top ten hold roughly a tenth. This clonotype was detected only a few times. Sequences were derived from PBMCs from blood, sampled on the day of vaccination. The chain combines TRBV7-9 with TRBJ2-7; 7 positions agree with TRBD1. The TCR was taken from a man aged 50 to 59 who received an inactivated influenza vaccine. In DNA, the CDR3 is TGTGCCTCAACGCAGGGGGCCTACGAGCAGTACTTC. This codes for CASTQGAYEQYF.